This T cell receptor beta chain was found in a study of blood T cell repertoires in COVID-19. Study-wide context: Sites across the United States, Italy and Spain contributed samples from acute and convalescent COVID-19. In each case, the material was cDNA or gDNA derived from T cells, B-cell-depleted T cells, or PBMCs.

Generated by immunoSEQ multiplex PCR, the TCRdb table keeps only in-frame clones and is missing some. Of about 240,000 clones listed, around 87% are singletons. The CDR3 has 13 residues. In germline, CDR1 is PRHDT, CDR2 FYEKMQ (reference sequence). V gave up 0 bases and J gave up 2 bases, with 4 bases separating them. Sequencing was carried out using peripheral blood. The clonotype comes from a man in his 60s who had recovered from COVID-19. The J gene is TRBJ2-5, the V gene TRBV13, with no clear D. The CDR3 reads CASSLGAQETQYF. CDR3 nucleotide sequence: TGTGCCAGCAGCTTAGGGGCACAAGAGACCCAGTACTTC.